The 17 T cell receptor beta chains below were found in one sample sequenced in a study of shared clonotypes between healthy human individuals. Sequenced by immunoSEQ multiplex PCR; TCRdb stores in-frame clones only, minus some. The data show over 2 million clones, with approximately 90% seen just once and 0.37% held by the top ten. Sequences were obtained from naive CD4+ T cells from PBMCs. Subset here: CD45RA+ positively selected. All receptors derive from a man aged 18 to 30 in good health. Some clones in this sample may be carry-over from other donors' samples.

The chain carries TRBV27 and TRBJ2-2; 7 nucleotides agree with TRBD2. Losses at the gene ends were 7 bases for V and 1 base for J; bases not matched to a gene: 12. The germline V gene has CDR1 MNHEY and CDR2 SMNVEV (reference sequence). This CDR3 has 17 residues. The CDR3 is CASKQVGGPGNTGELFF. The CDR3 region has the DNA TGTGCCAGCAAACAGGTGGGAGGGCCGGGGAACACCGGGGAGCTGTTTTTT.

V is TRBV7-8 and J is TRBJ2-5; TRBD2 matches 10 bases. The CDR3 contains 16 residues. J was trimmed by 7 bases and V by 2 bases; bases with no gene match: 10. The germline gives CDR1 SGHVS, CDR2 FQNEAQ. The CDR3 spells CASSLMGVAGGWTQYF. The CDR3 region has the DNA TGTGCCAGCAGCTTAATGGGGGTAGCGGGGGGCTGGACCCAGTACTTC.

In this sample, this clone turned up once. The chain is built from TRBV6-5 and TRBJ1-6; TRBD1 matches 7 bases. Germline V gene sequence: CDR1 MNHEY, CDR2 SVGAGI. This CDR3 spans 15 amino acids. J lost 5 bases, V lost 6 bases, and 7 bases had no gene match. CDR3 sequence: CASRSLTGNNSPLHF. As DNA, the CDR3 is TGTGCCAGCAGATCCTTGACAGGGAATAATTCACCCCTCCACTTT.

The chain has TRBV14 and TRBJ1-1, with 7 bases lining up with TRBD1. There are 12 residues in the CDR3. Germline assignment: CDR1 SGHDN and CDR2 FVKESK. J lost 5 bases, V lost 6 bases, and 3 bases had no gene match. The CDR3: CASRGRGTEAFF. CDR3 DNA sequence: TGTGCCAGCAGGGGCAGGGGGACTGAAGCTTTCTTT.

The rearrangement uses TRBV28 and TRBJ2-2; 9 bases are a match to TRBD2. The germline gives CDR1 MDHEN, CDR2 SYDVKM. This CDR3 contains 16 residues. V lost 5 bases and J lost 0; bases outside the gene matches: 4. The CDR3 nucleotides are TGTGCCAGCAGTGCGGGAGGGGGCACGAACACCGGGGAGCTGTTTTTT. This sequence encodes CASSAGGGTNTGELFF.

Note on this clone: A read error may produce the germline difference seen at one junction end. The chain carries TRBV20-1 and TRBJ1-1; 7 nucleotides agree with TRBD1. The germline CDR1 and CDR2 sequences are DFQATT and SNEGSKA (reference sequence). The CDR3 totals 11 residues. This CDR3 is CSARDREEAFF. In DNA, the CDR3 is TGCAGTGCCAGAGACAGGGAGGAAGCTTTCTTT.

Points on this clone: Other DNA sequences from this sample encode an identical CDR3 as well. The chain combines TRBV15 with TRBJ1-5, with 8 positions matching TRBD1. The CDR3 runs to 14 residues. Germline V gene data show CDR1 as LNHNV and CDR2 as YYDKDF (reference sequence). After removal of 0 bases from V and 6 bases from J, the junction contained 1 base not matched to a gene. CDR3 loop: CATSRDRGLQPQHF. The CDR3 nucleotides read TGTGCCACCAGCAGAGACAGGGGGCTTCAGCCCCAGCATTTT.

The genes are TRBV4-3 and TRBJ2-1, with TRBD1 matching over 8 bases. J gave up 7 bases and V 2 bases, and 4 bases lay outside the gene matches. In germline, CDR1 is LGHNA, CDR2 YSLEER. The CDR3 has 14 amino acids. The CDR3 is CASSQQGAGNEQFF. The CDR3 DNA sequence: TGCGCCAGCAGCCAACAGGGGGCGGGGAATGAGCAGTTCTTC.

The chain uses TRBV7-9 and TRBJ2-7; 12 positions agree with TRBD2. Trimming took 4 bases from V and 3 from J; bases not matched to a gene: 7. The germline gives CDR1 SEHNR, CDR2 FQNEAQ (reference sequence). The CDR3 runs 16 residues. The CDR3 region is CASSYMTSGSFYEQYF. In DNA form, the CDR3 reads TGTGCCAGCAGCTACATGACTAGCGGGAGTTTCTACGAGCAGTACTTC.

This clone was seen only once. V gene TRBV5-1 combines with J gene TRBJ2-3; a possible D gene is TRBD2 (6 bases). Germline V lookup: CDR1 SGHRS, CDR2 YFSETQ. The CDR3 consists of 16 residues. The germline V and J ends were trimmed by 0 bases and 4 bases, with 15 bases remaining between them. This CDR3 is CASSLANGGGADTQYF. The CDR3 nucleotides are TGCGCCAGCAGCTTGGCCAATGGGGGAGGCGCAGATACGCAGTATTTT.

J is TRBJ2-7 and V is TRBV7-6; TRBD2 aligns across 12 bases. This CDR3 spans 18 amino acids. Germline V gene data show CDR1 as SGHVS and CDR2 as FNYEAQ. V shed 2 bases and J 1 base; nucleotides not matched to a gene: 9. The DNA for the CDR3 is TGTGCCAGCAGCTTACCTGGACTAGCGGGAAGCCTATCCTACGAGCAGTACTTC. This translates into CASSLPGLAGSLSYEQYF.

This sequence joins TRBV6-5 and TRBJ2-4; 10 bases are shared with TRBD1. The CDR3 consists of 14 residues. Germline V gene sequence: CDR1 MNHEY, CDR2 SVGAGI. With 6 bases clipped from V and 6 bases from J, the junction kept 5 bases outside the gene matches. The CDR3 DNA reads TGTGCCAGCAGCCCCGACAGGGGGCTAAACATTCAGTACTTC. This translates into CASSPDRGLNIQYF.

This rearrangement joins TRBV4-2 to TRBJ1-5; 10 bases are shared with TRBD1. The CDR3 totals 13 residues. Germline V gene data show CDR1 as LGHNA and CDR2 as YNFKEQ. V gave up 6 bases and J gave up 5 bases; unmatched junction bases: 1. The CDR3 loop is CASRGTGDQPQHF. Written as DNA, the CDR3 is TGTGCCAGCAGGGGGACAGGGGATCAGCCCCAGCATTTT.

The chain is built from TRBV5-6 and TRBJ2-1; possibly TRBD1 for D (6 bases). V was pared by 4 bases and J by 10 bases, with 15 bases between. The CDR3 contains 13 residues. Germline V gene data show CDR1 as SGHDT and CDR2 as YYEEEE. The CDR3 region has the DNA TGTGCCAGCAGCAGGTTTCAGGGGAACGAGCAGTTCTTC. The encoded protein is CASSRFQGNEQFF.

This clone was counted only a few times. The same CDR3 also results from other DNA sequences found in this sample. This chain connects TRBV28 to TRBJ1-1; D uncertain. The CDR3 has 13 amino acids. Germline-derived CDR1 and CDR2 are MDHEN and SYDVKM. Trimming left V 3 bases short and J 1 base short, with 6 bases between. The CDR3 DNA follows: TGTGCCAGCAGTTTGGACGGGAACACTGAAGCTTTCTTT. Its translation: CASSLDGNTEAFF. The complete variable domain, with remaining parts taken from reference TRBV28 and TRBJ1-1, reads DVKVTQSSRYLVKRTGEKVFLECVQDMDHENMFWYRQDPGLGLRLIYFSYDVKMKEKGDIPEGYSVSREKKERFSLILESASTNQTSMYLCASSLDGNTEAFFGQGTRLTVV.

V gene TRBV5-1 combines with J gene TRBJ2-5; 14 nucleotides align to TRBD2. The CDR3 is 17 residues long. CDR1 SGHRS and CDR2 YFSETQ come from the germline V gene. Trimming removed 4 bases from V and 5 bases from J; junction bases left unmatched: 10. The CDR3 DNA sequence: TGCGCCAGCAGCCTAAGCAGACTAGCGGGAGGGGGTGAGACCCAGTACTTC. This translates into CASSLSRLAGGGETQYF. The full variable domain, its missing parts supplied by reference TRBV5-1 and TRBJ2-5, is KAGVTQTPRYLIKTRGQQVTLSCSPISGHRSVSWYQQTPGQGLQFLFEYFSETQRNKGNFPGRFSGRQFSNSRSEMNVSTLELGDSALYLCASSLSRLAGGGETQYFGPGTRLLVL.

This clone was observed a single time. This chain uses TRBV2 with TRBJ1-2; tentatively, D is TRBD1 (6 bases). Germline V gene sequence: CDR1 SNHLY, CDR2 FYNNEI. V lost 5 bases, J lost 1 base, and 11 bases lay in between. CDR3 length equals 14 residues. The DNA for the CDR3 is TGTGCCAGCAGTTTGACAGGAATTAACTATGGCTACACCTTC. Its protein product is CASSLTGINYGYTF.